The 7 T cell receptor beta chains presented below share a single source sample, sequenced in a study of T cells after yellow fever vaccination. Each CDR3 protein is one row after TCRdb ran MiXCR on the 5' RACE reads. The sample shows around 140,000 distinct CDR3 sequences, about 7% of them seen only once. The material sequenced was CD4+ T cells sorted from PBMCs, taken 10 days after the yellow fever booster vaccination. Source of these receptors: a man aged 25 to 40 who received the YFV17D yellow fever vaccine.

This clonotype was recorded many times. This chain joins TRBV10-3 and TRBJ2-2; TRBD2 is a possible D gene (6 bases). V lost 6 bases and J 3 bases, leaving 11 bases between the germline ends. The CDR3 is made up of 14 amino acids. Per the germline V gene, CDR1 is ENHRY and CDR2 is SYGVKD. This CDR3 is CAIRGGADTGELFF. DNA for the CDR3: TGTGCCATCAGGGGCGGGGCGGACACCGGGGAGCTGTTTTTT.

This clonotype came up many times. CDR3 DNA sequence: TGCGCCAGCAGCTTTAACAGGGAAAAGGCTGGAAACACCATATATTTT. Translated: CASSFNREKAGNTIYF. The chain carries TRBV5-1 and TRBJ1-3, with D possibly TRBD1 on 6 matching bases. Deletions cut 2 bases from V and 2 bases from J, with 14 bases between. The CDR3 runs 16 residues. Germline CDR1 SGHRS, CDR2 YFSETQ.

The chain is built from TRBV19 and TRBJ2-7; D is possibly TRBD1 or TRBD2 (5 bases each). The CDR3 loop spans 13 amino acids. Germline loops: CDR1 LNHDA, CDR2 SQIVND (reference sequence). The V end lost 5 bases, the J end lost 6 bases, and 14 bases lay between the germline ends. As DNA, the CDR3 is TGTGCCAGTAGTCCGGGGCAGTCCCTCGAGCAGTACTTC. Protein sequence: CASSPGQSLEQYF.

This clonotype has a count of ten or more. This chain uses TRBV12-3 or TRBV12-4 with TRBJ2-7, with D possibly TRBD2 on 6 matching bases. This CDR3 spans 15 amino acids. V was clipped by 6 bases and J by 6 bases, with 21 bases between them. CDR3 bases: TGTGCCAGCAGCCCTTCGGAGGGAAGGGTACTCGAGCAGTACTTC. Its protein product is CASSPSEGRVLEQYF.

This clonotype was found many times. The chain links TRBV29-1 to TRBJ2-3, with D possibly being TRBD1 (6 bases). CDR1 and CDR2 from the germline V gene are SQVTM and ANQGSEA. The CDR3 contains 13 residues. Trimming left V 7 bases short and J 7 bases short, with 18 bases between. CDR3 sequence: CSAGARGWNTQYF. The CDR3 DNA reads as TGCAGCGCAGGTGCCAGGGGATGGAATACGCAGTATTTT.

The sample holds many counts of this clonotype. The rearrangement links TRBV6-5 to TRBJ2-3; 7 nucleotides agree with TRBD2. Germline assignment: CDR1 MNHEY and CDR2 SVGAGI. The trim removed 2 bases at V and 4 bases at J, leaving 6 bases unmatched. The CDR3 covers 15 residues. The CDR3 DNA is TGTGCCAGCAGTTACGGGAGGGTAGTTTCAGATACGCAGTATTTT. Its translation: CASSYGRVVSDTQYF.

As to this clonotype: Compared with germline, one end of the junction differs, possibly owing to a read error. The J gene is TRBJ2-7, the V gene TRBV5-8; D might be TRBD2 (5 bases). The CDR3 loop spans 13 amino acids. Germline loops: CDR1 SGHTS, CDR2 YDEGEE. CDR3 DNA sequence: TGTGCCATCAGCCCGGGAATCCTCTACGAGCAGTACTTC. Translating it yields CAISPGILYEQYF. Filled out from reference TRBV5-8 and TRBJ2-7, the complete variable domain reads EAGVTQSPTHLIKTRGQQATLRCSPISGHTSVYWYQQALGLGLQFLLWYDEGEERNRGNFPPRFSGRQFPNYSSELNVNALELEDSALYLCAISPGILYEQYFGPGTRLTVT.